Following are 15 T cell receptor beta chains from one sample sequenced in a study of T cell responses to AZD1222 COVID-19 vaccine. TCRdb's copy holds only in-frame clones and misses some; the assay was immunoSEQ multiplex PCR. Of under 200,000 clones in the sample, 85% to 95% were seen once. This specimen was peripheral blood, taken on day 0 of AZD1222 vaccination. Source of these receptors: an adult in good health.

The chain recombines TRBV6-2 or TRBV6-3 with TRBJ2-3, with TRBD2 matching 10 bases. J gave up 6 bases and V 3 bases, and 15 bases lay outside the gene matches. Germline V lookup: CDR1 MNHEY, CDR2 SVGEGT. This CDR3 comprises 18 residues. The CDR3 spells CASSYVSPIAGGSDTQYF. The CDR3, as DNA: TGTGCCAGCAGTTATGTGTCGCCGATAGCGGGAGGTTCGGATACGCAGTATTTT.

The chain carries TRBV6-2 or TRBV6-3 and TRBJ2-2; no definite D call. CDR3 length equals 14 residues. V was clipped by 4 bases and J by 1 base, with 7 bases between them. The germline V gene encodes CDR1 MNHEY and CDR2 SVGEGT. The CDR3 nucleotides are TGTGCCAGCAGTTTTCAAGGGAACACCGGGGAGCTGTTTTTT. Its translation: CASSFQGNTGELFF.

The chain recombines TRBV3-1 (or the pseudogene TRBV3-2) with TRBJ2-2; 11 bases are shared with TRBD2. The germline V gene has CDR1 LGHDT and CDR2 YNNKEL (reference sequence). CDR3 length: 19 amino acids. The V and J ends lost 1 base and 4 bases, in that order; junction bases with no gene match: 11. The CDR3 DNA follows: TGTGCCAGCAGCCAAGGGAGACTAGCGGGAAATATGGCCACCGGGGAGCTGTTTTTT. Encoded protein: CASSQGRLAGNMATGELFF.

The chain joins TRBV18 to TRBJ2-1; D may match TRBD1 or TRBD2 (5 bases each). Germline assignment: CDR1 KGHSH and CDR2 LQKENI. V lost 1 base to trimming and J lost 3 bases, with 7 bases between them. This CDR3 is 14 amino acids long. The CDR3, as DNA: TGTGCCAGCTCACCACGAGGGGTCTACAATGAGCAGTTCTTC. Translating it yields CASSPRGVYNEQFF. Based on the CDR3 plus reference TRBV18 and TRBJ2-1, the full variable domain is NAGVMQNPRHLVRRRGQEARLRCSPMKGHSHVYWYRQLPEEGLKFMVYLQKENIIDESGMPKERFSAEFPKEGPSILRIQQVVRGDSAAYFCASSPRGVYNEQFFGPGTRLTVL.

The CDR3 loop is CATFPGPPDEQYF. CDR3 nucleotide sequence: TGTGCCACTTTTCCCGGGCCACCTGACGAGCAGTACTTC. The chain recombines TRBV10-3 with TRBJ2-7, with D unclear. CDR3 length: 13 residues. The V end lost 10 bases, the J end lost 5 bases, and 18 bases lay between the germline ends. Germline V lookup: CDR1 ENHRY, CDR2 SYGVKD.

The chain uses TRBV9 and TRBJ1-5; 10 bases match TRBD1. CDR3 length: 15 residues. Germline V gene data show CDR1 as SGDLS and CDR2 as YYNGEE. J lost 3 bases, V lost 7 bases, and 7 bases had no gene match. CDR3 residues: CASGGTGAHNQPQHF. CDR3 coding DNA: TGTGCCAGCGGGGGGACAGGGGCCCACAATCAGCCCCAGCATTTT. Based on the CDR3 plus reference TRBV9 and TRBJ1-5, the full variable domain is DSGVTQTPKHLITATGQRVTLRCSPRSGDLSVYWYQQSLDQGLQFLIQYYNGEERAKGNILERFSAQQFPDLHSELNLSSLELGDSALYFCASGGTGAHNQPQHFGDGTRLSIL.

J is TRBJ2-7 and V is TRBV6-5, with 10 bases matching TRBD1. V dropped 10 bases and J dropped 4; count of bases not matched to a gene: 10. CDR1 and CDR2 (germline): MNHEY, SVGAGI. CDR3 length: 14 residues. The CDR3 DNA reads TGTGCCACCGCCTACGGGACAGGGGCTTACGAGCAGTACTTC. The encoded protein is CATAYGTGAYEQYF.

V is TRBV7-9 and J is TRBJ1-1; no clear D. V was pared by 4 bases and J by 1 base, with 10 bases between. CDR1 is SEHNR and CDR2 is FQNEAQ in the germline V gene (reference sequence). This CDR3 is built from 14 residues. The CDR3 loop reads CASSSYVQNTEAFF. DNA for the CDR3: TGTGCCAGCAGCTCTTACGTACAGAACACTGAAGCTTTCTTT.

The chain carries TRBV7-3 and TRBJ2-7, with TRBD2 matching 10 bases. This CDR3 has 15 amino acids. CDR1 and CDR2 from the germline V gene are SGHTA and FQGTGA. V shed 2 bases and J 1 base; nucleotides not matched to a gene: 2. The CDR3 bases are TGTGCCAGCAGCTTATCTAGCGGGGGTTCCTACGAGCAGTACTTC. It translates to CASSLSSGGSYEQYF.

The chain uses TRBV19 and TRBJ1-3; D possibly corresponds to TRBD1 (5 bases). The CDR3 has 15 residues. The germline gives CDR1 LNHDA, CDR2 SQIVND (reference sequence). Trimming pared 0 bases from V and 0 bases from J, leaving 6 bases between. The CDR3 sequence: CASSIDGTSGNTIYF. CDR3 nucleotide sequence: TGTGCCAGTAGTATAGATGGGACCTCTGGAAACACCATATATTTT.

The V and J genes are TRBV2 and TRBJ1-2, with D possibly TRBD1 on 5 matching bases. CDR1 and CDR2 from the germline V gene are SNHLY and FYNNEI. Trimming removed 3 bases from V and 1 base from J, with 12 bases in between. CDR3 length: 15 residues. CDR3 nucleotide sequence: TGTGCCAGCAGTGATAGCAGGGTCGGTAACTATGGCTACACCTTC. The encoded protein is CASSDSRVGNYGYTF.

V gene TRBV6-5 combines with J gene TRBJ1-5; unclear D gene. The V gene's germline CDR1 is MNHEY and CDR2 SVGAGI. This CDR3 contains 14 residues. V shed 3 bases and J shed 4 bases, with 10 bases lying between them. For the CDR3, the DNA is TGTGCCAGCAGTTATTCGGCAGCAAATCAGCCCCAGCATTTT. The encoded protein is CASSYSAANQPQHF.

This clone appeared a single time. The chain links TRBV10-1 to TRBJ2-1; TRBD2 matches 8 bases. Germline CDR1 WNHNN, CDR2 SYGVQD (reference sequence). V was clipped by 10 bases and J by 5 bases; unmatched bases: 10. This CDR3 region has 14 residues. CDR3 sequence: CATSKGLAHNEQFF. CDR3 in DNA: TGCGCCACCTCAAAAGGACTAGCCCACAATGAGCAGTTCTTC.

The chain carries TRBV21-1 and TRBJ2-4; the table's D gene call, TRBD1, was not cross checked with the DNA. TRBV21-1 is tagged as a pseudogene. The CDR3 totals 15 residues. CDR3 nucleotide sequence: TGTGCCAGCAGCAAAGTTCCCAAAGCCAAAAACATTCAGTACTTC. Translated, it gives CASSKVPKAKNIQYF.

The J gene is TRBJ1-2, the V gene TRBV29-1; 9 bases fit TRBD1. Germline CDR1 reads SQVTM; CDR2 reads ANQGSEA. The junction had 9 bases not matched to a gene; V was cut back by 2 bases and J by 5 bases. The CDR3 sequence is 15 residues long. CDR3 in DNA: TGCAGCGTTGAATCGGGACAGGGCGGGACTTATGGCTACACCTTC. Its translation: CSVESGQGGTYGYTF.